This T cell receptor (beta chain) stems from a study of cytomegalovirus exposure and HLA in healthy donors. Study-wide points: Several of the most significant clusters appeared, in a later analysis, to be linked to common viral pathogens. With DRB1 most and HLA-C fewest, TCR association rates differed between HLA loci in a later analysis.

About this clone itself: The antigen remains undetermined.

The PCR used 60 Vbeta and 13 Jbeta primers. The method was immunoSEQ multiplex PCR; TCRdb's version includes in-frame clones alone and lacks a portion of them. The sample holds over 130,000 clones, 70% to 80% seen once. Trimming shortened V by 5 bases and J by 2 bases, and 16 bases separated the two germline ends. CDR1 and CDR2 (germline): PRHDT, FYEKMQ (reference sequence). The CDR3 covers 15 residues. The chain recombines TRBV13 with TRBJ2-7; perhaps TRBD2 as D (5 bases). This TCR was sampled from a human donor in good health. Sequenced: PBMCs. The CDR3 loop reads CASSAREFPPYEQYF. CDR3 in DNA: TGTGCCAGCAGCGCCCGGGAATTTCCCCCCTACGAGCAGTACTTC.